The 20 T cell receptor beta chains listed next were all sequenced from one sample in a study of T cell clonality in common variable immunodeficiency. The protocol was immunoSEQ multiplex PCR, while the TCRdb copy is restricted to in-frame clones and leaves out a portion. Observed in the sample are 35,000 to 45,000 clones, none of them singletons. The sequenced sample consisted of peripheral blood mononuclear cells. Every receptor here comes from a person aged 18 to 69 in good health.

This clone appeared many times. The covered CDR3 bases are TGTGCCAGTAGTATAGCCCTTCTAGACAGGGGCTTTAAGGATGGC. This sequence encodes CASSIALLDRGFKDG. The CDR3 as a whole reads CASSIALLDRGFKDGYTF. J is TRBJ1-2 and V is TRBV19; TRBD1 agrees at 8 bases. The read gets to within 3 residues of the CDR3 end, and the germline J gene fills in the rest. Germline V gives CDR1 LNHDA, CDR2 SQIVND (reference sequence). The junction had 16 bases not matched to a gene; V was cut back by 1 base and J by 6 bases. CDR3 length: 18 residues.

In its sample, this clone was seen many times. Read coverage stops 3 residues before the CDR3 terminus; the germline J gene supplies the remainder. V usage is TRBV5-4 and J usage is TRBJ2-7, with a tentative D call TRBD1 (6 bases). Trimming cost V 1 base and J 3 bases, with 14 bases left between them. CDR3 size: 15 residues. The germline gives CDR1 SGHNT, CDR2 YYREEE (reference sequence). CDR3 bases read: TGTGCCAGCAGCTTGAGTACAGGGATCGACTACGAG. It translates to CASSLSTGIDYE. The full CDR3 reads CASSLSTGIDYEQYF. Complete variable domain (other parts from reference TRBV5-4 and TRBJ2-7): ETGVTQSPTHLIKTRGQQVTLRCSSQSGHNTVSWYQQALGQGPQFIFQYYREEENGRGNFPPRFSGLQFPNYSSELNVNALELDDSALYLCASSLSTGIDYEQYFGPGTRLTVT.

The part of the CDR3 DNA that was read is TGCAGTGTAGTGAGGCCGGGGGAACGAGGGGAGACC. Translating it yields CSVVRPGERGET. The CDR3 reads in full as CSVVRPGERGETQYF. V usage is TRBV20-1 and J usage is TRBJ2-5; weak D call: TRBD2 (6 bases). The sequence runs out 3 residues before the end of the CDR3; the remainder is reconstructed from the germline J gene. Germline V lookup: CDR1 DFQATT, CDR2 SNEGSKA (reference sequence). The CDR3 spans 15 residues. V lost 7 bases and J lost 5, with 23 bases in between.

Worth noting for this clone: The sequence runs out 3 residues before the end of the CDR3; the remainder is reconstructed from the germline J gene. The rearrangement uses TRBV7-9 and TRBJ2-5; TRBD2 matches 8 bases. The CDR3 is 14 residues long. J lost 4 bases, V lost 7 bases, and 8 bases had no gene match. Germline loops: CDR1 SEHNR, CDR2 FQNEAQ (reference sequence). Incomplete CDR3 DNA: TGTGCCAGCAACTTGGGGACTAGTCGAGAGACC. It translates to CASNLGTSRET. From start to end, the CDR3 is CASNLGTSRETQYF.

This clone occurred many times. The part of the CDR3 DNA that was read is TGCGCCAGCAGCTTGCGTGAAAGCGGGAGAAATACCGGGGAG. It specifies CASSLRESGRNTGE. From start to end, the CDR3 is CASSLRESGRNTGELFF. This chain uses TRBV5-1 with TRBJ2-2; TRBD2 matches at 8 bases. The read finishes 3 residues shy of the CDR3 end, and the germline J gene is used to complete it. Germline V gene data show CDR1 as SGHRS and CDR2 as YFSETQ. V lost 1 base, J lost 5 bases, and 10 bases stayed unmatched. This CDR3 has 17 amino acids.

In this sample, this clone turned up a few times. From the germline J gene comes the end of the CDR3, since the read stops 3 residues before it. The J gene is TRBJ1-2, the V gene TRBV30; 8 bases match TRBD1. The CDR3 totals 14 residues. The V gene's germline CDR1 is GTSNPN and CDR2 SVGIG (reference sequence). The sequenced CDR3 bases are TGTGCCTGGAGTATGACAGGGGACTTATACGAC. Encoded protein: CAWSMTGDLYD. The full CDR3 sequence reads CAWSMTGDLYDYTF.

At least ten counts were recorded for this clone. The read falls 3 residues short of the CDR3 end, and the missing part is taken from the germline J gene. This chain uses TRBV20-1 with TRBJ2-1; D is ambiguous. The germline CDR1 and CDR2 sequences are DFQATT and SNEGSKA (reference sequence). The V end lost 0 bases, the J end lost 5 bases, and 8 bases lay between the germline ends. This CDR3 spans 13 amino acids. The sequenced part of the CDR3 DNA is TGCAGTGCTAGAGATATGGCAGACAATGAG. This sequence encodes CSARDMADNE. The CDR3 in full is CSARDMADNEQFF.

The sample holds many counts of this clone. The CDR3 is cut off 3 residues early in the read; its end comes from the germline J gene. V gene TRBV20-1 combines with J gene TRBJ2-7; no clear D. The CDR3 is made up of 11 amino acids. V was clipped by 3 bases and J by 3 bases, with 6 bases between them. Looked up from germline, CDR1 is DFQATT and CDR2 is SNEGSKA (reference sequence). This CDR3 reads CSASYSYEQYF. CDR3 DNA (partial): TGCAGTGCTAGTTACAGCTACGAG.

This clone was counted many times. Read data end 3 residues before the CDR3 end; the end is taken from the germline J gene. The gene calls are TRBV6-1 and TRBJ1-2; the D is unclear. Germline V gene data show CDR1 as MNHNS and CDR2 as SASEGT. The CDR3 has 14 residues. Incomplete CDR3 DNA: TGTGCCAGCAGTGAAGTAGCGACATCCTTGGGC. The encoded protein is CASSEVATSLG. The CDR3 in full is CASSEVATSLGYTF.

This clone has just a few counts. Coverage ceases 3 residues before the CDR3 finishes, and the germline J gene fills in the end. The chain is built from TRBV29-1 and TRBJ1-2; the D gene is possibly TRBD1 (6 bases). The CDR3 runs to 12 residues. CDR1 and CDR2 from the germline V gene are SQVTM and ANQGSEA. The germline V and J ends were trimmed by 8 bases and 4 bases, with 14 bases remaining between them. CDR3 DNA, as far as it was read: TGCAGCTGCAGGACAGCTCCCTATGGC. It specifies CSCRTAPYG. The CDR3, in full, reads CSCRTAPYGYTF.

At least ten counts were recorded for this clone. The CDR3 end is not reached by the read, which stops 3 residues before it; the germline J gene fills it in. The chain joins TRBV20-1 to TRBJ2-5; no reliable D call. Germline CDR1 DFQATT, CDR2 SNEGSKA (reference sequence). V was pared by 0 bases and J by 2 bases, with 13 bases between. CDR3 length: 15 residues. The sequenced CDR3 bases are TGCAGTGCTAGAGATGGCCAGCGATTACAAGAGACC. Amino acid sequence: CSARDGQRLQET. The entire CDR3 sequence reads CSARDGQRLQETQYF.

This clone has a count of ten or more. The sequenced fragment ends 3 residues before the CDR3 boundary, so the rest is inferred from the germline J gene. The chain joins TRBV30 to TRBJ2-7, with TRBD2 identical over 7 bases. The CDR3 covers 15 residues. The V gene's germline CDR1 is GTSNPN and CDR2 SVGIG (reference sequence). Trimming at V came to 0 bases and at J to 0 bases, leaving 5 bases not matched to a gene. Partial CDR3 DNA: TGTGCCTGGAGTGTACCGGGGGGATTCTCCTACGAG. Its translation: CAWSVPGGFSYE. The CDR3 as a whole reads CAWSVPGGFSYEQYF.

This clone came up many times. The read finishes 3 residues shy of the CDR3 end, and the germline J gene is used to complete it. The chain couples TRBV20-1 to TRBJ2-3; 10 bases match TRBD1. J lost 4 bases, V lost 4 bases, and 8 bases had no gene match. CDR3 length: 15 amino acids. In germline, CDR1 is DFQATT, CDR2 SNEGSKA (reference sequence). Here the CDR3 reads CSATPPTGGADTQYF. The sequenced part of the CDR3 DNA is TGCAGTGCTACCCCCCCGACAGGGGGCGCAGATACG.

Ten or more counts support this clone. The observed sequence ends 3 residues before the CDR3 terminus, with the missing tail filled in from the germline J gene. V and J are TRBV5-8 and TRBJ2-3; the D gene is possibly TRBD1 (6 bases). There are 15 residues in the CDR3. Germline CDR1 and CDR2: SGHTS and YDEGEE. The V end lost 3 bases, the J end lost 2 bases, and 13 bases lay between the germline ends. The sequenced part of the CDR3 DNA is TGTGCCAGCAGCTCCCGGGACATCCCCACAGATACG. It is translated as CASSSRDIPTDT. The full CDR3 sequence reads CASSSRDIPTDTQYF.

This clone was seen ten or more times. The read halts 3 residues ahead of the CDR3 end, with the missing end drawn from the germline J gene. The genes are TRBV20-1 and TRBJ2-5; 7 nucleotides agree with TRBD2. This CDR3 has 15 amino acids. Germline V CDR1 and CDR2: DFQATT, SNEGSKA (reference sequence). V shed 2 bases, J shed 5 bases, and the junction held 11 bases outside the gene matches. CDR3 region: CSARRVAGEPETQYF. The part of the CDR3 DNA that was read is TGCAGTGCTAGAAGGGTGGCGGGGGAACCGGAGACC.

This clone has a count of ten or more. With the read ending 3 residues before the CDR3 end, the germline J gene is used to fill in that end. This rearrangement joins TRBV28 to TRBJ2-7; a possible D gene is TRBD1 (6 bases). Per germline, CDR1 MDHEN and CDR2 SYDVKM. This CDR3 comprises 14 residues. The V end was cut by 3 bases, the J end by 1 base, with 10 bases between. The CDR3 here is CASSFPTGSYEQYF. CDR3 bases read: TGTGCCAGCAGTTTTCCGACAGGATCCTACGAG. Combining the CDR3 with reference TRBV28 and TRBJ2-7 gives the whole variable domain DVKVTQSSRYLVKRTGEKVFLECVQDMDHENMFWYRQDPGLGLRLIYFSYDVKMKEKGDIPEGYSVSREKKERFSLILESASTNQTSMYLCASSFPTGSYEQYFGPGTRLTVT.

This clone was observed a few times. The CDR3 DNA, read in part, is TGTGCCAGCTCACCAGCGACTGGCCACAATGAG. Protein sequence: CASSPATGHNE. The full CDR3 reads CASSPATGHNEQFF. The V and J genes are TRBV18 and TRBJ2-1; D gene uncertain. The read ends 3 residues early relative to the CDR3; the germline J gene fills the gap. This CDR3 region has 14 residues. Trimming took off 2 bases at V and 5 bases at J, with 10 bases between the two ends. Germline V gene lookup returns CDR1 KGHSH and CDR2 LQKENI.

This clone has ten or more counts. Read sequence stops 3 residues before the CDR3 end, and the germline J gene provides the missing end. This rearrangement joins TRBV5-1 to TRBJ1-1; no firm D call. The V gene lost 2 bases and the J gene lost 1 base, with 12 bases spanning the gap. The germline CDR1 and CDR2 sequences are SGHRS and YFSETQ. This CDR3 comprises 15 residues. Incomplete CDR3 DNA: TGCGCCAGCAGCTTAGAGGTCCGGGGGAACACTGAA. Its protein product is CASSLEVRGNTE. In full, the CDR3 is CASSLEVRGNTEAFF.

This clone was detected a few times. The read ends 3 residues early relative to the CDR3; the germline J gene fills the gap. This sequence joins TRBV7-8 and TRBJ1-2, with D tentatively TRBD1 (6 bases). Germline V CDR1 and CDR2: SGHVS, FQNEAQ. The CDR3 is 17 residues long. The DNA read from the CDR3 is TGTGCCAGCAGCTTAAGGTTCCGGAACGCAGGGGTGGAAGGC. It is translated as CASSLRFRNAGVEG. The full CDR3 protein reads CASSLRFRNAGVEGYTF.

This clone was observed many times. The DNA ends 3 residues before the CDR3 does, and the rest of the CDR3 is filled in from the germline J gene. The V gene is TRBV20-1, the J gene TRBJ2-2, with D possibly TRBD2 on 6 matching bases. Germline CDR1 DFQATT, CDR2 SNEGSKA (reference sequence). Trimming removed 3 bases at V and 0 bases at J, with 11 bases between. CDR3 length equals 15 residues. The CDR3 DNA, read in part, is TGCAGTGCTAGTCTAACGGGGGCGAACACCGGGGAG. This translates into CSASLTGANTGE. In full, the CDR3 is CSASLTGANTGELFF.